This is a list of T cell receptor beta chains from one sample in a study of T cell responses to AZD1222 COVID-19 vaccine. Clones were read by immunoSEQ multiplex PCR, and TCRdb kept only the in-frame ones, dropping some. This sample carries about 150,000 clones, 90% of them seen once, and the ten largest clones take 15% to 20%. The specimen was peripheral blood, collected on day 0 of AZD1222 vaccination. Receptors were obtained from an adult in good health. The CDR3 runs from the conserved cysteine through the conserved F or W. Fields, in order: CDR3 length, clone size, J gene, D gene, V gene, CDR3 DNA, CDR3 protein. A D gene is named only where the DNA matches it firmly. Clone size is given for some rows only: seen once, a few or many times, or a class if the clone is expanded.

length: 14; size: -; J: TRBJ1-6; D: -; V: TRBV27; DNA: TGTGCCAGCAGGTCGGGGAACTATAATTCACCCCTCCACTTT; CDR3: CASRSGNYNSPLHF
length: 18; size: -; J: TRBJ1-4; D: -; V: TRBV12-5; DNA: TGTGCTAGTGGCGGCAACAGGGCCCACTTAGGAACTAATGAAAAACTGTTTTTT; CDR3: CASGGNRAHLGTNEKLFF
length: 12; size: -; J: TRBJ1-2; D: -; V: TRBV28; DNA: TGTGCCAGCAGTTTTTGGTTCTATGGCTACACCTTC; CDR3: CASSFWFYGYTF
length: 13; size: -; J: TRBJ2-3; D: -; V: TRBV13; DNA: TGTGCCAGCAGCATTACCGGCACAGATACGCAGTATTTT; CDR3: CASSITGTDTQYF
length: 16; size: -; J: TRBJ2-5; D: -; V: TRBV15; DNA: TGTGCCACCAGCAATGGGAACAGAGGGCAACAAGAGACCCAGTACTTC; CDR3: CATSNGNRGQQETQYF
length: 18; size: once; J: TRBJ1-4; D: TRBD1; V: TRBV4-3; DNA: TGCGCCAGCAGCCCCCAGTCTATAGGGACAGGGAACCCTGAAAAACTGTTTTTT; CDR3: CASSPQSIGTGNPEKLFF
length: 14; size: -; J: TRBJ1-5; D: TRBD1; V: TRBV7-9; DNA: TGTGCCAGCAGCTTAGGGGCAGGGGGTCAGCCCCAGCATTTT; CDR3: CASSLGAGGQPQHF
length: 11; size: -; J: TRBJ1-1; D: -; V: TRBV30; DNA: TGTGCAGGTAACCAGAACACTGAAGCTTTCTTT; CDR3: CAGNQNTEAFF
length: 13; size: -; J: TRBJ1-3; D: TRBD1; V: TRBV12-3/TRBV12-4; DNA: TGTGCCAGCAGAACAGGGGACGGAAACACCATATATTTT; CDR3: CASRTGDGNTIYF
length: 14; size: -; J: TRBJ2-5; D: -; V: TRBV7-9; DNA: TGTGCCAGCAGCTACCCACGGCTTGGGGAGACCCAGTACTTC; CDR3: CASSYPRLGETQYF
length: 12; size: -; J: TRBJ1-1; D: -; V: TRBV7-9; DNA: TGTGCCAGCAGGGGAGTTCTCACTGAAGCTTTCTTT; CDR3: CASRGVLTEAFF
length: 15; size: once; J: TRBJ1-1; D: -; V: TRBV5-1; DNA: TGCGCCAGCAGCCCCGTTACGGGGGATAACACTGAAGCTTTCTTT; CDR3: CASSPVTGDNTEAFF
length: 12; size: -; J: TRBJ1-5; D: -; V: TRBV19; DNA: TGTGCCAGTTCATACGGCAATCAGCCCCAGCATTTT; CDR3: CASSYGNQPQHF
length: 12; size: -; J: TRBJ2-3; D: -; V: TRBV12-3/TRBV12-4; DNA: TGTGCCAGCAGTCTTTCCCGGGATACGCAGTATTTT; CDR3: CASSLSRDTQYF
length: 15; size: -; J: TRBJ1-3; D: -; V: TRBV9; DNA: TGTGCCAGCAGCGCTGGGGGGGGGCCTGGAAACACCATATATTTT; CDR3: CASSAGGGPGNTIYF
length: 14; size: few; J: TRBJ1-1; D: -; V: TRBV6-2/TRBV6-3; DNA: TGTGCCAGCAGTTACCCGGGGGGTGGCACTGAAGCTTTCTTT; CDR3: CASSYPGGGTEAFF
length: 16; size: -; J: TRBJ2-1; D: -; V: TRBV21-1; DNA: TGTGCCAGCAGCAAAGTCCGGCAGGGTGCCAACAATGAGCAGTTCTTC; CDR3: CASSKVRQGANNEQFF
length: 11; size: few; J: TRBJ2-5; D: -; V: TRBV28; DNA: TGTGCCAGCAGCGGCGGGGAGACCCAGTACTTC; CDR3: CASSGGETQYF
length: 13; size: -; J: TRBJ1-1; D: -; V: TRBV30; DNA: TGTGCCTGGAGTGTGCGCCGGAACACTGAAGCTTTCTTT; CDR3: CAWSVRRNTEAFF
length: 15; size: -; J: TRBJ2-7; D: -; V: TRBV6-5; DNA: TGTGCCAGCAGACCCCCCCGGGACGGGTCCTACGAGCAGTACTTC; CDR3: CASRPPRDGSYEQYF
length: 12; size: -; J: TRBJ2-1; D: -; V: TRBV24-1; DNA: TGTGCCACCAGTTACGGATACAATGAGCAGTTCTTC; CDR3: CATSYGYNEQFF
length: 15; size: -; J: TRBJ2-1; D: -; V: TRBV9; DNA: TGTGCCAGCAGCCCGGGGACCTTGGGGAACAATGAGCAGTTCTTC; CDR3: CASSPGTLGNNEQFF
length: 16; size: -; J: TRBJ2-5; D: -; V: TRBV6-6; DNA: TGTGCCAGCAGTAACGCTGGTTTAACAACCCAAGAGACCCAGTACTTC; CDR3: CASSNAGLTTQETQYF
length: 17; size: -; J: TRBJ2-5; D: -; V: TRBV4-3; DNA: TGCGCCAGCAGCCAAGATCGAGGTGGGGGGGCGTTGGGGACCCAGTACTTC; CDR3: CASSQDRGGGALGTQYF
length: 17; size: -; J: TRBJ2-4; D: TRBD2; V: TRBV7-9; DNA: TGTGCCAGCAGCTCCGGTGGGGGGGATCCGGACAAAAACATTCAGTACTTC; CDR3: CASSSGGGDPDKNIQYF
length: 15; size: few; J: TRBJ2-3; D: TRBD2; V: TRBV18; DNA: TGTGCCAGCTCTTCCGGACTAGCGGGGGTAGATACGCAGTATTTT; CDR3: CASSSGLAGVDTQYF
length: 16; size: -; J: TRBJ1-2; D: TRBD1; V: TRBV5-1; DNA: TGCGCCAGCAGCCCACGAGGGGGCGACCGAGAATATGGCTACACCTTC; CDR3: CASSPRGGDREYGYTF
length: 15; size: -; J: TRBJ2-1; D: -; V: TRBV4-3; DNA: TGCGCCAGCAGCCAGGGACACCCCACCTACAATGAGCAGTTCTTC; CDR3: CASSQGHPTYNEQFF
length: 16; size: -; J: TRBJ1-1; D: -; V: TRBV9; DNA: TGTGCCAGCAGCGCGGGGGAATGGGGGCTGAACACTGAAGCTTTCTTT; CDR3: CASSAGEWGLNTEAFF
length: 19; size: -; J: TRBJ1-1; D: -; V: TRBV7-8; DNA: TGTGCCAGCAGCTTAGCGCTCTCGGGTTGGACGGGGGTGAACACTGAAGCTTTCTTT; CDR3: CASSLALSGWTGVNTEAFF
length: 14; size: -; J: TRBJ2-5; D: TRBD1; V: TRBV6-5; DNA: TGTGCCAGCAGCCCCGGGACAGGACAAGAGACCCAGTACTTC; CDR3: CASSPGTGQETQYF
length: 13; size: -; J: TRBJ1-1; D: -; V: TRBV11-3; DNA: TGTGCCAGCGGAAAGGGGGGGGACACTGAAGCTTTCTTT; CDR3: CASGKGGDTEAFF
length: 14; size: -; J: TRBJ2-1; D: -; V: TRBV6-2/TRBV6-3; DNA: TGTGCCAGCAGTTCCCGGAATACGTTCAATGAGCAGTTCTTC; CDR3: CASSSRNTFNEQFF
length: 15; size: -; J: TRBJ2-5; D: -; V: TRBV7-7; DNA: TGTGCTAGCAGCAATCGTGGGGCCTCCCAAGAGACCCAGTACTTC; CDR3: CASSNRGASQETQYF
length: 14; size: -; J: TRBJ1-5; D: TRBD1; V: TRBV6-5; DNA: TGTGCCAGCAGTCCGACAGGGGGCGGCCAGCCCCAGCATTTT; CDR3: CASSPTGGGQPQHF
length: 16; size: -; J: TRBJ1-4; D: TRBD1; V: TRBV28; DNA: TGTGCCAGCAGCCGGGACAGGGGGCGCACTAATGAAAAACTGTTTTTT; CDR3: CASSRDRGRTNEKLFF
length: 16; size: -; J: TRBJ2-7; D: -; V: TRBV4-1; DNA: TGCGCCAGCAGCCAAGATGCAGCGGTCCGCTCCTACGAGCAGTACTTC; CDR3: CASSQDAAVRSYEQYF
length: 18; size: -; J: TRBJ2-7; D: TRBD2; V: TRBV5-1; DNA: TGCGCCAGCAGCTTGGCGGTAGCACTAGCGGGAGGCTCCTACGAGCAGTACTTC; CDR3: CASSLAVALAGGSYEQYF
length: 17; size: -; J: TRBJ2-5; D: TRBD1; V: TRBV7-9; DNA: TGTGCCAGCAGCCCTACCCCAGGGGGCTGGAATAGAGAGACCCAGTACTTC; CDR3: CASSPTPGGWNRETQYF
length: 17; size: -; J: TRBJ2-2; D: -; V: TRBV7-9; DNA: TGTGCCAGCAGGAAATATCACGGAGAGGGTTACACCGGGGAGCTGTTTTTT; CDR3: CASRKYHGEGYTGELFF
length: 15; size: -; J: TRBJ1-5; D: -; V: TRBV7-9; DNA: TGTGCCAGCAGCCTTGACGTGGGTAGCAATCAGCCCCAGCATTTT; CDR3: CASSLDVGSNQPQHF
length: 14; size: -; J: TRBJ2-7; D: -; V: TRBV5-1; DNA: TGCGCCAGCAGCCAGGGGCGGGTGGGGAACGAGCAGTACTTC; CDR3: CASSQGRVGNEQYF
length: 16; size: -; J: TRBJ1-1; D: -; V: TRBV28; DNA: TGTGCCAGCACCACCTACGGAAGGGGGTCGATCACTGAAGCTTTCTTT; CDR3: CASTTYGRGSITEAFF
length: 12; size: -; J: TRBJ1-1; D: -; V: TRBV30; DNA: TGTGCCTGGAGTGTTTTACGGAATGAAGCTTTCTTT; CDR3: CAWSVLRNEAFF
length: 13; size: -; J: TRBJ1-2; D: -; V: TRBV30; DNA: TGTGCCTGCCTCGAAGGGGTTAGATATGGCTACACCTTC; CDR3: CACLEGVRYGYTF
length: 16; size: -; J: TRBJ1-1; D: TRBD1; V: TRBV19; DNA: TGTGCCAGTAGTCGCTTCTTTGGGACAGGGGACACTGAAGCTTTCTTT; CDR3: CASSRFFGTGDTEAFF
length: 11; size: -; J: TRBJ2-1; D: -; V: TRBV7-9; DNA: TGTGCCAGCAGCTTATTCAATGAGCAGTTCTTC; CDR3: CASSLFNEQFF
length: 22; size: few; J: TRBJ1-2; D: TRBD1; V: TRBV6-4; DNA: TGTGCCAGCAGTGACTCGAGGGTGGGGCGGACAGGGGAGTACCAGGCAGCCGGTGGCTACACCTTC; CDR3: CASSDSRVGRTGEYQAAGGYTF
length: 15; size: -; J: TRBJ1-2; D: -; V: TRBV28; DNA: TGTGCCAGCAGTTTGTCCGGGGGCGAGTCCTATGGCTACACCTTC; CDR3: CASSLSGGESYGYTF
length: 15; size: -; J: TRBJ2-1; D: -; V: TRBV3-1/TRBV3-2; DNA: TGTGCCAGCAGCCAAGCGGCGGGATCCTACAATGAGCAGTTCTTC; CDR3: CASSQAAGSYNEQFF